This TCR beta chain comes out of a study of cytomegalovirus exposure and HLA in healthy donors. With 60 Vbeta and 13 Jbeta primers, the PCR was carried out. The protocol was immunoSEQ multiplex PCR, while the TCRdb copy is restricted to in-frame clones and leaves out a portion. The sample comprises roughly 110,000 clones, 76% of which are singletons, and 10% to 15% rests with the top ten. Germline lookup yields CDR1 MGHRA and CDR2 YSYEKL. This CDR3 has 17 residues. V dropped 7 bases and J dropped 3 bases, with 24 bases sitting between them. The chain carries TRBV4-1 and TRBJ1-1; tentatively, D is TRBD1 (5 bases). Sequencing was performed on PBMCs. This sequence originates from a woman aged 40 to 49 in good health and CMV-seropositive. This CDR3 is CASTSQLVGAWDTEAFF. CDR3 nucleotides: TGCGCCAGCACTTCCCAATTGGTTGGGGCATGGGACACTGAAGCTTTCTTT.